These 8 T cell receptor beta chains came from one sample sequenced in a study of blood T cell repertoires in COVID-19. Sequencing was performed with immunoSEQ multiplex PCR; in TCRdb, only in-frame clones are kept and a portion is missing. The sample yields under 200,000 clones, approximately 91% seen once. The specimen was peripheral blood. Every receptor here comes from a young man with acute or convalescent COVID-19.

The chain joins TRBV20-1 to TRBJ1-2; the match to TRBD1 covers 7 bases. The germline V gene has CDR1 DFQATT and CDR2 SNEGSKA (reference sequence). The CDR3 runs to 11 residues. V dropped 7 bases and J dropped 8; count of bases not matched to a gene: 7. CDR3 region: CSGDRDEGYTF. The DNA of the CDR3 is TGCAGTGGCGACAGGGACGAAGGCTACACCTTC.

V usage is TRBV13 and J usage is TRBJ2-7; D may be TRBD2 (6 bases). The V gene's germline CDR1 is PRHDT and CDR2 FYEKMQ (reference sequence). The CDR3 contains 15 residues. V was clipped by 0 bases and J by 2 bases, with 11 bases between them. CDR3 nucleotides: TGTGCCAGCAGCTTAGGCGGGGGTGATGCCTACGAGCAGTACTTC. Encoded protein: CASSLGGGDAYEQYF.

The V and J genes are TRBV12-3 or TRBV12-4 and TRBJ2-7, with 10 bases aligning to TRBD1. The CDR3 sequence is 13 residues long. V lost 8 bases to trimming and J lost 1 base; unmatched junction nucleotides: 2. This CDR3 reads CASRGQGSYEQYF. CDR3 DNA: TGTGCCAGCCGGGGACAGGGGTCCTACGAGCAGTACTTC.

The genes are TRBV7-9 and TRBJ2-3; TRBD1 matches 7 bases. This CDR3 has 16 amino acids. Per germline, CDR1 SEHNR and CDR2 FQNEAQ (reference sequence). V shed 4 bases, J shed 1 base, and the junction held 8 bases outside the gene matches. CDR3 in DNA: TGTGCCAGCAGCTCAACCTTAGGGGGCGGCACAGATACGCAGTATTTT. Its protein product is CASSSTLGGGTDTQYF.

The chain couples TRBV12-3 or TRBV12-4 to TRBJ1-2, with no clear D. This CDR3 has 13 amino acids. Trimming left V 4 bases short and J 7 bases short, with 13 bases between. The CDR3 DNA reads as TGTGCCAGCAGTTCTATAGGATCGGGTGGCTACACCTTC. Protein sequence: CASSSIGSGGYTF.

The rearrangement links TRBV6-2 or TRBV6-3 to TRBJ2-4, with a weak D call TRBD2 (5 bases). This CDR3 is built from 14 residues. Trimming removed 5 bases from V and 4 bases from J, with 12 bases in between. Germline V gene data show CDR1 as MNHEY and CDR2 as SVGEGT. CDR3 residues: CASSKGLDKNIQYF. The CDR3 DNA reads TGTGCCAGCAGTAAAGGACTGGATAAAAACATTCAGTACTTC.

The gene calls are TRBV13 and TRBJ2-7, with 8 bases matching TRBD2. This CDR3 contains 17 residues. Germline CDR1 is PRHDT and CDR2 is FYEKMQ (reference sequence). The junction had 12 bases not matched to a gene; V was cut back by 5 bases and J by 0 bases. CDR3 DNA sequence: TGTGCCAGCAGCCTCTCCGCTTGGGGACTAGTCTCCTACGAGCAGTACTTC. Encoded protein: CASSLSAWGLVSYEQYF. The complete variable domain, with remaining parts taken from reference TRBV13 and TRBJ2-7, reads AAGVIQSPRHLIKEKRETATLKCYPIPRHDTVYWYQQGPGQDPQFLISFYEKMQSDKGSIPDRFSAQQFSDYHSELNMSSLELGDSALYFCASSLSAWGLVSYEQYFGPGTRLTVT.

Details on this clone: Germline and junction disagree at one end, which may indicate a read error. V gene TRBV6-5 combines with J gene TRBJ2-1, with 10 bases that match TRBD2. CDR3 length equals 13 residues. Per germline, CDR1 MNHEY and CDR2 SVGAGI. The CDR3 coding sequence is TGTGCCAGCAGCGACCTTAGCGGGAGGCTCCAGATCTTC. Its protein product is CASSDLSGRLQIF.